The 11 T cell receptor beta chains below all came from one sample that was sequenced in a study of beta chain features in type 1 diabetes. Points from the study as a whole: All four CD4+ subsets of Type 1 diabetes patients contained TCRB CDR3s that were moderately but significantly shorter.

The entirety of the isolated RNA underwent reverse transcription, so expressed TCRB transcripts were sequenced. Assay used: immunoSEQ multiplex PCR; TCRdb lists only in-frame clones, some missing. The table lists hundreds of thousands of clones, over 12% of them singletons. These receptors are not linked to any known antigen. The sequencing sample was made of naive CD4+ T cells from blood. These receptors were obtained from a man between 18 and 35 years old with type 1 diabetes.

The chain combines TRBV28 with TRBJ2-7; TRBD1 aligns across 7 bases. After removal of 5 bases from V and 1 base from J, the junction contained 2 bases not matched to a gene. CDR3 size: 13 residues. The germline gives CDR1 MDHEN, CDR2 SYDVKM. CDR3 in amino acids: CASSRDRSYEQYF. Here the CDR3 DNA reads TGTGCCAGCAGTCGGGACAGATCCTACGAGCAGTACTTC. The variable domain in full, completed from reference TRBV28 and TRBJ2-7, reads DVKVTQSSRYLVKRTGEKVFLECVQDMDHENMFWYRQDPGLGLRLIYFSYDVKMKEKGDIPEGYSVSREKKERFSLILESASTNQTSMYLCASSRDRSYEQYFGPGTRLTVT.

This clone was seen at least ten times. J is TRBJ2-1 and V is TRBV2; the D gene is possibly TRBD1 (6 bases). With 6 bases removed from V and 12 bases from J, the gap between germline ends came to 12 bases. This CDR3 contains 11 residues. CDR1 and CDR2 from the germline V gene are SNHLY and FYNNEI. The CDR3 here is CASSSQGPQFF. DNA of the CDR3: TGTGCCAGCAGCTCACAGGGACCGCAGTTCTTC.

The J gene is TRBJ2-3, the V gene TRBV5-6, with 7 bases fitting TRBD1. V was pared by 6 bases and J by 0 bases, with 10 bases of the junction left unmatched. CDR3 length: 16 residues. CDR1 and CDR2 (germline): SGHDT, YYEEEE. The CDR3 DNA is TGTGCCAGCACCCTGACAGGGTTTAGGAGCACAGATACGCAGTATTTT. It codes for CASTLTGFRSTDTQYF. Full variable domain (rest looked up from reference TRBV5-6 and TRBJ2-3): DAGVTQSPTHLIKTRGQQVTLRCSPKSGHDTVSWYQQALGQGPQFIFQYYEEEERQRGNFPDRFSGHQFPNYSSELNVNALLLGDSALYLCASTLTGFRSTDTQYFGPGTRLTVL.

This clone came up a few times. The sample contains more than one DNA sequence encoding this CDR3. J is TRBJ1-3 and V is TRBV30; D perhaps matches TRBD1 (5 bases). V lost 0 bases, J lost 0 bases, and 9 bases lay in between. Germline CDR1 GTSNPN, CDR2 SVGIG (reference sequence). CDR3 size: 15 residues. CDR3 DNA: TGTGCCTGGAGTGTGGGGGGGACCTCTGGAAACACCATATATTTT. It is translated as CAWSVGGTSGNTIYF.

The rearrangement links TRBV9 to TRBJ2-2, with D possibly being TRBD2 (6 bases). Germline CDR1 SGDLS, CDR2 YYNGEE. Trimming removed 0 bases from V and 6 bases from J, with 12 bases in between. This CDR3 spans 15 amino acids. The CDR3 is CASSVATSPSGELFF. The CDR3 DNA is TGTGCCAGCAGCGTAGCTACTAGCCCCTCCGGGGAGCTGTTTTTT.

This clone has a handful of counts. The CDR3 DNA reads as TGTGCCAGCCGGCGGGCAGGGGGAAACACCATATATTTT. This sequence encodes CASRRAGGNTIYF. J is TRBJ1-3 and V is TRBV7-9, with TRBD1 as a possible D gene (5 bases). This CDR3 is 13 amino acids long. Between the trimmed V and J ends, which lost 8 bases and 4 bases, there was a span of 12 bases. The germline V gene has CDR1 SEHNR and CDR2 FQNEAQ (reference sequence).

This clone was recorded a few times. The rearrangement links TRBV7-2 to TRBJ2-1; D ambiguous. Per germline, CDR1 SGHTA and CDR2 FQGNSA. V was trimmed by 5 bases and J by 4 bases, leaving 12 bases between them. This CDR3 has 14 residues. This CDR3 is CASSPQGRYNEQFF. The CDR3 nucleotides read TGTGCCAGCAGCCCCCAAGGGCGGTACAATGAGCAGTTCTTC.

This rearrangement joins TRBV6-6 to TRBJ2-7; D unresolved. The CDR3 has 13 residues. CDR1 and CDR2 from the germline V gene are MNHNY and SVGAGI (reference sequence). V was cut by 7 bases and J by 7 bases, with 17 bases left in between. CDR3 protein: CASIRDVQAEQYF. The CDR3 nucleotides are TGTGCCAGCATCCGAGACGTTCAGGCGGAGCAGTACTTC.

The table lists this clone with a few counts. The V gene is TRBV5-1, the J gene TRBJ2-3; perhaps TRBD1 as D (5 bases). There are 15 residues in the CDR3. Germline lookup yields CDR1 SGHRS and CDR2 YFSETQ. Between the trimmed V and J ends, which lost 4 bases and 4 bases, there was a span of 16 bases. The CDR3 spells CASSLIGVGSDTQYF. CDR3 sequence (DNA): TGCGCCAGCAGCCTCATAGGGGTTGGTTCAGATACGCAGTATTTT. The full variable domain, in which reference TRBV5-1 and TRBJ2-3 provide the parts outside the CDR3, is KAGVTQTPRYLIKTRGQQVTLSCSPISGHRSVSWYQQTPGQGLQFLFEYFSETQRNKGNFPGRFSGRQFSNSRSEMNVSTLELGDSALYLCASSLIGVGSDTQYFGPGTRLTVL.

The table lists this clone with a few counts. The DNA of the CDR3 is TGTGCCAGCAGCCAGGGAGGACGAGCGGGGTCCGAGACCCAGTACTTC. Protein sequence: CASSQGGRAGSETQYF. V and J are TRBV11-2 and TRBJ2-5; TRBD2 matches at 7 bases. After removal of 5 bases from V and 5 bases from J, the junction contained 14 bases not matched to a gene. The germline gives CDR1 SGHAT, CDR2 FQNNGV. The CDR3 totals 16 residues.

About this clone: The same CDR3 also results from other DNA sequences found in this sample. This sequence joins TRBV29-1 and TRBJ2-5; a possible D gene is TRBD2 (5 bases). V was clipped by 3 bases and J by 2 bases, with 10 bases between them. The CDR3 has 13 amino acids. Germline assignment: CDR1 SQVTM and CDR2 ANQGSEA. For the CDR3, the DNA is TGCAGCGTTGAGGCAGGACTGCAAGAGACCCAGTACTTC. Residues: CSVEAGLQETQYF.